A selection of T cell receptor beta chains follows, all from one sample in a study of blood T cell repertoires in COVID-19. Sequenced by immunoSEQ multiplex PCR; TCRdb stores in-frame clones only, minus some. The data show some 99,000 clones, about 86% seen once. Sequenced: peripheral blood. The receptors derive from a woman aged 55-75 years in a cohort sampled during active or convalescent COVID-19. CDR3s include the opening cysteine and the closing phenylalanine or tryptophan. The D gene is left open where the match is weak. Only some rows state a clone size, as once, few, many or a class for expanded clones.

clone size	D gene	V gene	J gene	CDR3 protein	CDR3 DNA
few	TRBD1	TRBV4-1	TRBJ1-4	CASSRGPGQGVGNEKLFF	TGCGCCAGCAGCCGGGGACCGGGACAGGGGGTCGGTAATGAAAAACTGTTTTTT
few	.	TRBV10-3	TRBJ1-1	CAISETGSPSHEAFF	TGTGCCATCAGTGAGACAGGGTCTCCAAGCCATGAAGCTTTCTTT
.	.	TRBV15	TRBJ2-7	CATSRDRIYEQYF	TGTGCCACCAGCAGGGACAGAATATACGAGCAGTACTTC
once	.	TRBV2	TRBJ2-2	CASSERGGYRTGELFF	TGTGCCAGCAGTGAAAGGGGGGGCTATAGGACCGGGGAGCTGTTTTTT
.	TRBD1	TRBV16	TRBJ1-5	CASSPTGGDQPQHF	TGTGCCAGCAGCCCCACAGGGGGCGATCAGCCCCAGCATTTT
.	TRBD1	TRBV18	TRBJ1-2	CASSSLTGGTGGLYGYTF	TGTGCCAGCTCATCATTGACCGGAGGGACAGGGGGCCTCTATGGCTACACCTTC
.	.	TRBV11-3	TRBJ2-3	CASSPRDTYTQYF	TGTGCCAGCAGCCCCCGGGACACTTATACGCAGTATTTT
.	.	TRBV27	TRBJ2-7	CASRGKPLEQYF	TGTGCCAGCCGGGGGAAACCCTTAGAGCAGTACTTC
.	.	TRBV4-2	TRBJ2-1	CASSQDGLSDNEQFF	TGTGCCAGCAGCCAAGATGGGCTATCGGACAATGAGCAGTTCTTC
.	TRBD1	TRBV10-1	TRBJ1-1	CASSADRLNTEAFF	TGCGCCAGCAGTGCGGACAGGCTGAACACTGAAGCTTTCTTT
.	.	TRBV4-2	TRBJ2-7	CASSERSTTYEQYF	TGTGCCAGCAGCGAGCGGAGTACTACCTACGAGCAGTACTTC
.	.	TRBV6-5	TRBJ1-2	CASSYSAVNNYGYTF	TGTGCCAGCAGTTACTCGGCAGTTAATAACTATGGCTACACCTTC
.	TRBD2	TRBV27	TRBJ2-7	CASRIPTSGSYEQYF	TGTGCCAGCAGGATCCCAACTAGCGGGAGTTACGAGCAGTACTTC
few	.	TRBV30	TRBJ1-4	CAFARGGTNEKLFF	TGTGCCTTCGCTAGAGGAGGAACTAATGAAAAACTGTTTTTT
.	TRBD1	TRBV6-5	TRBJ1-5	CASSFGQGGPQHF	TGTGCCAGCAGTTTCGGACAGGGGGGGCCCCAGCATTTT
once	TRBD2	TRBV3-1/TRBV3-2	TRBJ2-7	CASSQEDTREGQYF	TGTGCCAGCAGCCAAGAAGACACGAGGGAGGGGCAGTACTTC
once	TRBD2	TRBV25-1	TRBJ2-1	CASSFLTSGTYNEQFF	TGTGCCAGCAGTTTCCTTACTAGCGGGACCTACAATGAGCAGTTCTTC
.	.	TRBV4-1	TRBJ1-3	CASSRGGGRSGNTIYF	TGCGCCAGCAGCCGCGGGGGGGGCCGGTCTGGAAACACCATATATTTT
.	TRBD1	TRBV18	TRBJ1-5	CASWTTGTSNQPQHF	TGTGCCAGCTGGACGACAGGGACTAGCAATCAGCCCCAGCATTTT
.	.	TRBV19	TRBJ2-2	CASKGTGELFF	TGTGCCAGTAAGGGGACCGGGGAGCTGTTTTTT
once	TRBD2	TRBV30	TRBJ2-3	CAWVSGIGPDTQYF	TGTGCCTGGGTTAGCGGGATCGGCCCAGATACGCAGTATTTT
.	.	TRBV6-1	TRBJ1-2	CASSEAGGQGRGYTF	TGTGCCAGCAGTGAAGCGGGCGGACAAGGGAGGGGCTACACCTTC
once	TRBD2	TRBV9	TRBJ2-1	CASSVGTSSGEQFF	TGTGCCAGCAGCGTCGGGACTAGTTCTGGTGAGCAGTTCTTC
.	.	TRBV19	TRBJ2-1	CASRPSGTGEQFF	TGTGCCAGTAGGCCTAGCGGGACAGGTGAGCAGTTCTTC
.	TRBD1	TRBV3-1/TRBV3-2	TRBJ1-3	CASSSGTGGGNTIYF	TGTGCCAGCAGCTCCGGGACAGGGGGTGGAAACACCATATATTTT
.	TRBD1	TRBV7-8	TRBJ1-4	CASSPDRATNEKLFF	TGTGCCAGCAGCCCGGACAGGGCAACTAATGAAAAACTGTTTTTT
.	.	TRBV11-2	TRBJ2-7	CASSSPPAGQPYEQYF	TGTGCCAGCAGCTCCCCCCCGGCGGGACAGCCCTACGAGCAGTACTTC
.	TRBD1	TRBV28	TRBJ2-1	CATKGGTGVYNEQFF	TGTGCCACCAAGGGGGGGACAGGGGTTTACAATGAGCAGTTCTTC
.	TRBD1	TRBV5-1	TRBJ2-2	CASSSTGLTNTGELFF	TGCGCCAGCAGCTCGACAGGGCTAACGAACACCGGGGAGCTGTTTTTT
.	TRBD1	TRBV10-3	TRBJ1-2	CAIRGDRGIYGYTF	TGTGCCATCAGGGGGGACAGGGGAATCTATGGCTACACCTTC
.	TRBD2	TRBV19	TRBJ2-3	CASVAGTRDTDTQYF	TGTGCCAGTGTGGCCGGGACTAGGGACACAGATACGCAGTATTTT
.	.	TRBV19	TRBJ1-4	CASSPPGHSNEKLFF	TGTGCCAGTAGTCCACCGGGACATAGTAATGAAAAACTGTTTTTT
.	TRBD1	TRBV4-1	TRBJ1-4	CASSRGGGQTNEKLFF	TGCGCCAGCAGCCGCGGAGGGGGCCAGACTAATGAAAAACTGTTTTTT
.	TRBD1	TRBV6-6	TRBJ1-1	CASRLGQGRTEAFF	TGTGCCAGCAGACTGGGACAGGGAAGGACTGAAGCTTTCTTT
few	TRBD1	TRBV5-1	TRBJ2-7	CASSLGQPGGASYEQYF	TGCGCCAGCAGCTTGGGGCAACCAGGGGGCGCGTCCTACGAGCAGTACTTC
.	.	TRBV18	TRBJ2-5	CASSRGEETQYF	TGTGCCAGCTCACGCGGGGAAGAGACCCAGTACTTC
.	.	TRBV11-3	TRBJ2-7	CAILPEGLYEQYF	TGTGCCATCCTTCCCGAGGGCCTCTACGAGCAGTACTTC
.	TRBD2	TRBV9	TRBJ2-1	CASTGGAAGGRWNEQFF	TGTGCCAGCACAGGAGGGGCAGCGGGGGGGCGATGGAATGAGCAGTTCTTC
.	.	TRBV5-1	TRBJ2-5	CASSLGGARETQYF	TGCGCCAGCAGCTTGGGTGGGGCGAGAGAGACCCAGTACTTC
.	TRBD2	TRBV19	TRBJ2-7	CASSIGLAGSYEQYF	TGTGCCAGTAGTATAGGACTAGCGGGATCCTACGAGCAGTACTTC